The 4 T cell receptor beta chains given below trace back to one sample, sequenced in a study of T cells in Graves' hyperthyroidism and ophthalmopathy. Amplification of TCR beta CDR3 regions was performed using RNA transcripts as template. A set of HTBI primers served as the primers for a first-round RT-PCR of the TCR CDR3. Each CDR3 protein is one row after TCRdb ran MiXCR on the multiplex PCR reads. Of around 260,000 distinct CDR3 sequences in the sample, 20% to 25% were seen once. Sequenced material: blood. These TCRs come from a man in his forties with Graves' hyperthyroidism that later progressed to Graves' ophthalmopathy.

This clonotype was seen repeatedly, ten times or more. This chain's CDR3 is CSASTGGGGGNQPQHF. The CDR3 DNA is TGCAGTGCTTCGACAGGGGGCGGCGGTGGCAATCAGCCCCAGCATTTT. The chain links TRBV20-1 to TRBJ1-5, with 10 bases matching TRBD1. The CDR3 is made up of 16 amino acids. The J segment lost 2 bases and the V segment lost 5 bases, leaving 9 bases of the junction unmatched. Germline loops: CDR1 DFQATT, CDR2 SNEGSKA (reference sequence).

The chain uses TRBV6-1 and TRBJ2-5; 7 positions match TRBD2. CDR3 length: 17 residues. V shed 9 bases and J 3 bases; nucleotides not matched to a gene: 19. Germline CDR1 and CDR2: MNHNS and SASEGT. The CDR3 spells CASARRTTGGTKETQYF. The CDR3, as DNA: TGTGCCAGTGCTCGAAGGACTACCGGGGGGACCAAAGAGACCCAGTACTTC.

This clonotype came up many times. The chain joins TRBV18 to TRBJ1-1; possibly TRBD1 for D (5 bases). This CDR3 contains 15 residues. Germline V gene sequence: CDR1 KGHSH, CDR2 LQKENI. The germline V and J ends were trimmed by 5 bases and 0 bases, with 13 bases remaining between them. DNA of the CDR3: TGTGCCAGCTCAGAGGACACATTCATGAACACTGAAGCTTTCTTT. It is translated as CASSEDTFMNTEAFF.

This clonotype was counted many times. CDR3 protein: CASSFRMFGGSGIQETQYF. The CDR3 DNA reads TGTGCCAGCAGTTTTAGGATGTTCGGGGGTAGCGGCATCCAAGAGACCCAGTACTTC. The J gene is TRBJ2-5, the V gene TRBV12-3 or TRBV12-4; D is perhaps TRBD2 (6 bases). CDR3 length: 19 amino acids. Deletions cut 3 bases from V and 1 base from J, with 24 bases between.